This is a list of T cell receptor beta chains from one sample in a study of shared clonotypes between healthy human individuals. Profiling relied on immunoSEQ multiplex PCR, and the TCRdb table lists in-frame clones only, not all of them. Of over 2,000,000 clones in the sample, around 93% were seen once. Input material: naive CD8+ T cells from PBMCs. The receptor set was obtained from a young man in good health. Some clones in this sample may be carry-over from other donors' samples. Both conserved end residues are trimmed from each CDR3.

j_call: TRBJ2-7; v_call: TRBV2; cdr3_aa: ASSYTTSYEQY
j_call: TRBJ2-7; v_call: TRBV7-6; cdr3_aa: ASSLRGYFEEDRSYEQY
j_call: TRBJ2-1; v_call: TRBV7-6; cdr3_aa: ASSFLAGGPRNEQF
j_call: TRBJ1-1; v_call: TRBV2; cdr3_aa: ASRERRQGEAEAF
j_call: TRBJ1-5; v_call: TRBV28; cdr3_aa: ASSLSVFNQPQH
j_call: TRBJ2-5; v_call: TRBV27; cdr3_aa: ASSLGPPAETQY
j_call: TRBJ1-1; v_call: TRBV29-1; cdr3_aa: SVPTGNTEAF
j_call: TRBJ2-1; v_call: TRBV15; cdr3_aa: ATSRDIPGSSYNEQF
j_call: TRBJ1-5; v_call: TRBV28; cdr3_aa: ASRSGQGAGQPQH
j_call: TRBJ1-4; v_call: TRBV2; cdr3_aa: ASSDRGPATNEKLF
j_call: TRBJ2-7; v_call: TRBV9; cdr3_aa: ASSAAGTSSYEQY
j_call: TRBJ2-1; v_call: TRBV7-9; cdr3_aa: ASRSGRVEQF
j_call: TRBJ2-2; v_call: TRBV30; cdr3_aa: AWVSAGNTGELF
j_call: TRBJ2-1; v_call: TRBV27; cdr3_aa: ASSRDRGSYNEQF
j_call: TRBJ2-7; v_call: TRBV10-1; cdr3_aa: ASSDHYEQY
j_call: TRBJ2-4; v_call: TRBV2; cdr3_aa: ASTEGGLGAKNIQY
j_call: TRBJ2-2; v_call: TRBV27; cdr3_aa: ASSVYYSSGELF
j_call: TRBJ2-1; v_call: TRBV7-2; cdr3_aa: ASSRAGPSRVNEQF
j_call: TRBJ2-2; v_call: TRBV11-2; cdr3_aa: ASSPFGGNTGELF
j_call: TRBJ2-7; v_call: TRBV13; cdr3_aa: ASSPRTSGTYEQY
j_call: TRBJ1-5; v_call: TRBV4-3; cdr3_aa: ASSRGMGSNQPQH
j_call: TRBJ1-1; v_call: TRBV19; cdr3_aa: ASSIVEGLGTEAF
j_call: TRBJ2-7; v_call: TRBV7-9; cdr3_aa: ASSSGQGDPYEQY
j_call: TRBJ1-2; v_call: TRBV11-3; cdr3_aa: ASSLDDSYGYT
j_call: TRBJ1-2; v_call: TRBV6-5; cdr3_aa: ASSPLGAIYGYT
j_call: TRBJ2-7; v_call: TRBV2; cdr3_aa: ASRGVKSIQGGWEQY
j_call: TRBJ2-7; v_call: TRBV5-6; cdr3_aa: ASSSWAGRSYEQY
j_call: TRBJ2-5; v_call: TRBV7-9; cdr3_aa: ASSSPWTGREETQY
j_call: TRBJ2-1; v_call: TRBV29-1; cdr3_aa: SVENYNEQF
j_call: TRBJ2-3; v_call: TRBV9; cdr3_aa: ASSVAGPRTDTQY
j_call: TRBJ1-3; v_call: TRBV4-1; cdr3_aa: ASSQTGASGNTIY
j_call: TRBJ1-2; v_call: TRBV19; cdr3_aa: ATSGIYGYT
j_call: TRBJ1-1; v_call: TRBV4-3; cdr3_aa: ASSQEQGGRTEAF
j_call: TRBJ2-1; v_call: TRBV11-2; cdr3_aa: ASSGRDRGNGQF
j_call: TRBJ1-5; v_call: TRBV10-2; cdr3_aa: ASRPGPTSNQPQH
j_call: TRBJ2-1; v_call: TRBV27; cdr3_aa: ASSLSTGTGIREQF
j_call: TRBJ2-1; v_call: TRBV7-9; cdr3_aa: ASSFVDEQF
j_call: TRBJ2-2; v_call: TRBV11-2; cdr3_aa: ASSLVGWAGELF
j_call: TRBJ2-7; v_call: TRBV28; cdr3_aa: ASSFTYEQY
j_call: TRBJ2-1; v_call: TRBV12-5; cdr3_aa: ASSGSYNEQF
j_call: TRBJ2-1; v_call: TRBV19; cdr3_aa: ATQLGQGNEQF
j_call: TRBJ2-7; v_call: TRBV15; cdr3_aa: ATGGTSGRNHPEQY
j_call: TRBJ1-3; v_call: TRBV7-2; cdr3_aa: ASSSGTGFGNTIY
j_call: TRBJ1-4; v_call: TRBV19; cdr3_aa: ASSGYSNEKLF
j_call: TRBJ2-7; v_call: TRBV27; cdr3_aa: ASAPQY
j_call: TRBJ1-4; v_call: TRBV30; cdr3_aa: AWREMGNEKLF
j_call: TRBJ1-5; v_call: TRBV4-1; cdr3_aa: ASSQGSDQPQH
j_call: TRBJ1-5; v_call: TRBV19; cdr3_aa: ASAIVPGGNQPQH
j_call: TRBJ1-4; v_call: TRBV4-1; cdr3_aa: ASSQVGTFGEKLF